The rows below give T cell receptor beta chains drawn from one sample of a study of OX40 agonist ivuxolimab in advanced cancers. Method: immunoSEQ multiplex PCR; TCRdb's copy keeps in-frame clones and lacks some. This sample carries about 64,000 clones, 84% of them seen once, and the ten largest clones take roughly 1.9%. The sequencing here drew on CD4+ or CD8+ T cells sorted from blood, taken in a trial of the OX40 agonist ivuxolimab. The receptors were sampled from an adult with an advanced solid tumor such as melanoma, head and neck, liver or kidney cancer. CDR3s include the opening cysteine and the closing phenylalanine or tryptophan. Fields, in order: clone size, V gene, D gene, J gene, CDR3 protein, CDR3 DNA. A D gene is named only where the DNA matches it firmly. Clone size is not always given. Where it is, it says once, few, many or a class for expanded clones.

size: NA; V: TRBV11-1; D: NA; J: TRBJ1-2; CDR3: CASSGDYGYTF; DNA: TGTGCCAGCAGCGGGGACTATGGCTACACCTTC
size: once; V: TRBV11-1; D: NA; J: TRBJ2-2; CDR3: CASSLLDTGELFF; DNA: TGTGCCAGCAGCTTACTGGACACCGGGGAGCTGTTTTTT
size: NA; V: TRBV2; D: TRBD2; J: TRBJ2-7; CDR3: CASLKAGGSSSYEQYF; DNA: TGTGCCAGCTTAAAAGCGGGGGGCTCAAGCTCCTACGAGCAGTACTTC
size: once; V: TRBV28; D: TRBD1; J: TRBJ1-3; CDR3: CASSRGGRNTIYF; DNA: TGTGCCAGCAGTCGAGGGGGCCGAAACACCATATATTTT
size: NA; V: TRBV19; D: TRBD1; J: TRBJ1-6; CDR3: CASTTTGGYNSPLHF; DNA: TGTGCCAGTACCACGACAGGGGGCTATAATTCACCCCTCCACTTT
size: once; V: TRBV6-1; D: TRBD1; J: TRBJ1-5; CDR3: CASRDGQGGNQPQHF; DNA: TGTGCCAGCAGGGACGGACAGGGTGGCAATCAGCCCCAGCATTTT
size: NA; V: TRBV6-6; D: NA; J: TRBJ1-2; CDR3: CASSYSARENYGYTF; DNA: TGTGCCAGCAGTTACTCAGCCAGGGAGAACTATGGCTACACCTTC
size: NA; V: TRBV15; D: TRBD2; J: TRBJ2-3; CDR3: CATSGGSTSGRTSTDTQYF; DNA: TGTGCCACCAGCGGAGGTTCGACTAGCGGGAGAACTAGCACAGATACGCAGTATTTT
size: NA; V: TRBV29-1; D: NA; J: TRBJ2-3; CDR3: CSVPPLGAPDTQYF; DNA: TGCAGCGTCCCACCCTTGGGGGCGCCAGATACGCAGTATTTT
size: NA; V: TRBV7-3; D: NA; J: TRBJ2-7; CDR3: CASSLVGAASYEQYF; DNA: TGTGCCAGCAGCTTAGTTGGGGCAGCCTCCTACGAGCAGTACTTC
size: once; V: TRBV19; D: TRBD2; J: TRBJ2-2; CDR3: CASTLTGGGTGELFF; DNA: TGTGCCAGTACCCTAACCGGCGGGGGTACCGGGGAGCTGTTTTTT
size: NA; V: TRBV7-6; D: TRBD2; J: TRBJ2-1; CDR3: CASSLGTSDHFSYNEQFF; DNA: TGTGCCAGCAGCTTAGGGACTAGCGACCACTTTTCCTACAATGAGCAGTTCTTC
size: NA; V: TRBV11-2; D: TRBD1; J: TRBJ2-2; CDR3: CASSFNRGITGELFF; DNA: TGTGCCAGCAGCTTTAACAGGGGAATAACCGGGGAGCTGTTTTTT
size: NA; V: TRBV9; D: TRBD2; J: TRBJ2-1; CDR3: CASSPRREAYNEQFF; DNA: TGTGCCAGCAGCCCAAGGCGGGAGGCCTACAATGAGCAGTTCTTC
size: NA; V: TRBV7-9; D: TRBD1; J: TRBJ2-1; CDR3: CASSPDRGLYNEQFF; DNA: TGTGCCAGCAGCCCAGACAGGGGACTCTACAATGAGCAGTTCTTC
size: NA; V: TRBV9; D: TRBD2; J: TRBJ2-3; CDR3: CASSLFPGLAPDTQYF; DNA: TGTGCCAGCAGCCTTTTTCCGGGACTAGCTCCTGATACGCAGTATTTT
size: NA; V: TRBV19; D: NA; J: TRBJ2-3; CDR3: CASRTRAFADTQYF; DNA: TGTGCCAGTCGAACTAGGGCCTTCGCAGATACGCAGTATTTT
size: NA; V: TRBV7-2; D: NA; J: TRBJ2-7; CDR3: CASSSQGLHYEQYF; DNA: TGTGCCAGCAGTTCCCAGGGCCTGCACTACGAGCAGTACTTC
size: NA; V: TRBV18; D: NA; J: TRBJ2-1; CDR3: CASSPINEQFF; DNA: TGTGCCAGCTCACCTATCAATGAGCAGTTCTTC
size: once; V: TRBV29-1; D: NA; J: TRBJ1-5; CDR3: CSVAGSNQPQHF; DNA: TGCAGCGTTGCGGGGAGCAATCAGCCCCAGCATTTT
size: NA; V: TRBV28; D: TRBD1; J: TRBJ1-4; CDR3: CASSLWRWTGGDEKLFF; DNA: TGTGCCAGCAGTTTATGGCGGTGGACAGGGGGGGACGAAAAACTGTTTTTT
size: NA; V: TRBV30; D: NA; J: TRBJ2-7; CDR3: CAWSKDSYEQYF; DNA: TGTGCCTGGAGTAAGGATTCCTACGAGCAGTACTTC
size: NA; V: TRBV2; D: TRBD1; J: TRBJ2-1; CDR3: CASSEAPGGGYNEQFF; DNA: TGTGCCAGCAGTGAAGCGCCAGGGGGCGGCTACAATGAGCAGTTCTTC
size: once; V: TRBV6-1; D: NA; J: TRBJ2-1; CDR3: CASSLTSLYNEQFF; DNA: TGTGCCAGCAGTCTGACAAGCCTCTACAATGAGCAGTTCTTC
size: NA; V: TRBV19; D: NA; J: TRBJ2-1; CDR3: CASSTSGQRGNEQFF; DNA: TGTGCCAGTAGTACCTCGGGACAACGGGGTAATGAGCAGTTCTTC
size: NA; V: TRBV5-8; D: NA; J: TRBJ1-1; CDR3: CASSFGLGRMNTEAFF; DNA: TGTGCCAGCAGCTTCGGGTTAGGGCGGATGAACACTGAGGCTTTCTTT
size: NA; V: TRBV7-9; D: NA; J: TRBJ1-1; CDR3: CASSALKGPTEAFF; DNA: TGTGCCAGCAGCGCTCTGAAGGGCCCCACTGAAGCTTTCTTT
size: few; V: TRBV6-1; D: TRBD2; J: TRBJ2-5; CDR3: CASSEAPSGAQETQYF; DNA: TGTGCCAGCAGTGAAGCCCCTAGCGGAGCCCAAGAGACCCAGTACTTC
size: NA; V: TRBV7-8; D: NA; J: TRBJ2-1; CDR3: CASSPWDTTYNEQFF; DNA: TGTGCCAGCAGCCCCTGGGACACTACCTACAATGAGCAGTTCTTC
size: once; V: TRBV7-8; D: NA; J: TRBJ1-3; CDR3: CASSLGTVSGNTIYF; DNA: TGTGCCAGCAGCTTAGGGACGGTCTCTGGAAACACCATATATTTT
size: NA; V: TRBV7-9; D: NA; J: TRBJ1-3; CDR3: CASSSVSSGNTIYF; DNA: TGTGCCAGCAGCAGCGTCAGCTCTGGAAACACCATATATTTT
size: NA; V: TRBV27; D: TRBD1; J: TRBJ2-5; CDR3: CASSFTGTEGETQYF; DNA: TGTGCCAGCAGTTTTACCGGGACAGAGGGAGAGACCCAGTACTTC
size: NA; V: TRBV27; D: TRBD2; J: TRBJ2-5; CDR3: CASSRAGGPTETQYF; DNA: TGTGCCAGCAGTCGCGCGGGGGGGCCTACGGAGACCCAGTACTTC
size: NA; V: TRBV6-1; D: NA; J: TRBJ1-2; CDR3: CASTSKDHGYTF; DNA: TGTGCCAGCACCTCAAAGGACCATGGCTACACCTTC
size: NA; V: TRBV30; D: TRBD1; J: TRBJ1-2; CDR3: CAWDNRGNYGYTF; DNA: TGTGCCTGGGACAACAGGGGTAACTATGGCTACACCTTC
size: NA; V: TRBV5-6; D: NA; J: TRBJ2-2; CDR3: CASSLWGSEGHGELFF; DNA: TGTGCCAGCAGCTTGTGGGGATCCGAGGGACACGGGGAGCTGTTTTTT
size: NA; V: TRBV7-2; D: NA; J: TRBJ2-1; CDR3: CASTLGLLNNEQFF; DNA: TGTGCCAGCACTCTGGGACTTCTAAACAATGAGCAGTTCTTC
size: NA; V: TRBV7-2; D: NA; J: TRBJ2-7; CDR3: CASKRGSYEQYF; DNA: TGTGCCAGCAAAAGGGGCTCCTACGAGCAGTACTTC
size: NA; V: TRBV29-1; D: NA; J: TRBJ2-1; CDR3: CSVGSRNYIEQFF; DNA: TGCAGCGTTGGAAGCAGAAATTATATTGAGCAGTTCTTC
size: NA; V: TRBV23-1; D: NA; J: TRBJ2-7; CDR3: CASSQSNSPTYEQYF; DNA: TGCGCCAGCAGTCAATCAAACAGCCCCACCTACGAGCAGTACTTC
size: NA; V: TRBV6-5; D: NA; J: TRBJ2-5; CDR3: CASSYSSGGPGETQYF; DNA: TGTGCCAGCAGTTACTCGAGTGGGGGACCCGGGGAGACCCAGTACTTC